The 9 T cell receptor beta chains reported below all come from one sample, sequenced in a study of CD8+ T cells in alopecia areata. RNA extraction was followed by reverse transcription into cDNA, which acted as the sequencing template. Clones were sequenced by immunoSEQ multiplex PCR, and TCRdb holds only the in-frame ones, with some missing. The sample includes about 100,000 clones, about 50% seen only once; the top ten take about 23%. Sequencing was done on a sample of NKG2D-low CD8+ T cells sorted from blood. These receptors were collected from a human donor with alopecia areata.

This clone was observed a few times. V and J are TRBV5-1 and TRBJ2-7, with a tentative D call TRBD2 (6 bases). The V gene lost 2 bases and the J gene lost 2 bases, with 14 bases spanning the gap. Germline CDR1 is SGHRS and CDR2 is YFSETQ. The CDR3 covers 15 residues. CDR3 loop: CASSFIQGGTYEQYF. CDR3 DNA: TGCGCCAGCAGCTTTATTCAGGGCGGGACCTACGAGCAGTACTTC.

The DNA of the CDR3 is TGTGCCAGCAGTTACTCAAGGACAGGAGGGAATGAGCAGTTCTTC. Translation gives CASSYSRTGGNEQFF. This chain links TRBV6-5 with TRBJ2-1; possible D gene TRBD1, 7 bases. CDR3 length: 15 residues. V was shortened by 0 bases and J by 7 bases, with 13 bases between the two germline ends. Germline V gives CDR1 MNHEY, CDR2 SVGAGI.

This clone was seen more than once but under ten times. V is TRBV29-1 and J is TRBJ1-2; 12 nucleotides match TRBD1. The germline V gene encodes CDR1 SQVTM and CDR2 ANQGSEA. V shed 7 bases and J 8 bases; nucleotides not matched to a gene: 14. The length of the CDR3 is 15 residues. The CDR3 is CSAQTPGQGANGYTF. The CDR3 DNA reads TGCAGCGCTCAAACGCCGGGACAGGGGGCGAACGGCTACACCTTC.

This clone was counted only a few times. The genes are TRBV7-8 and TRBJ2-7; weak D call: TRBD1 (6 bases). Germline V gene data show CDR1 as SGHVS and CDR2 as FQNEAQ. Trimming cost V 2 bases and J 2 bases, with 19 bases left between them. The CDR3 consists of 17 residues. CDR3 nucleotide sequence: TGTGCCAGCAGCTTAAAACCGCCGGGACATTACACCTACGAGCAGTACTTC. Encoded protein: CASSLKPPGHYTYEQYF.

This chain joins TRBV10-3 and TRBJ1-5; no clear D gene. Germline V gives CDR1 ENHRY, CDR2 SYGVKD. This CDR3 is built from 14 residues. The ends were cut back, 10 bases at V and 0 bases at J, with 13 bases in the middle. CDR3 nucleotide sequence: TGTGCCACCCTTCCCGCGACTAGCAATCAGCCCCAGCATTTT. Amino acid sequence: CATLPATSNQPQHF.

This clone was seen only once. The CDR3 ends on some other residue instead of the conserved phenylalanine or tryptophan, so this is likely a read error. No DNA is shown, since the ends of the CDR3 on it are uncertain; the CDR3 is the one TCRdb lists. This chain links TRBV2 with TRBJ2-3; the listed D gene, TRBD2, was not tested against the DNA. Germline V gene lookup returns CDR1 SNHLY and CDR2 FYNNEI. The CDR3 is 11 residues long, counting both termini. CDR3 loop: CASSESLAGAV.

The chain uses TRBV29-1 and TRBJ2-6; 10 nucleotides line up with TRBD2. Germline V CDR1 and CDR2: SQVTM, ANQGSEA. The CDR3 runs to 16 residues. V gave up 4 bases and J gave up 2 bases; unmatched junction bases: 5. For the CDR3, the DNA is TGCAGCGTTGCTAGCGGGGGACCTCCTGGGGCCAACGTCCTGACTTTC. This sequence encodes CSVASGGPPGANVLTF.

The chain employs TRBV5-1 and TRBJ2-3, with 13 bases that match TRBD2. CDR3 length: 18 residues. CDR1 SGHRS and CDR2 YFSETQ come from the germline V gene. The ends lost 1 base at V and 6 bases at J; junction bases unmatched: 11. The CDR3 nucleotides read TGCGCCAGCAGCTTGTTCGGGACTAGCGGGATCCTGATGGATACGCAGTATTTT. It translates to CASSLFGTSGILMDTQYF.

CDR3 amino acids: CASKGHSTDTQYF. The CDR3 nucleotides are TGTGCCAGCAAGGGTCATAGCACAGATACGCAGTATTTT. The chain recombines TRBV13 with TRBJ2-3; D is uncertain. With 7 bases removed from V and 0 bases from J, the gap between germline ends came to 8 bases. CDR3 length: 13 residues. CDR1 and CDR2 (germline): PRHDT, FYEKMQ (reference sequence).